This entry lists 14 T cell receptor beta chains sequenced from one sample in a study of blood T cells in healthy people across ages. The second PCR ran about 6 to 12 cycles with a sample-barcoded 5' primer and J-beta primers. One entry per CDR3 protein results from TCRdb running MiXCR on the 5' RACE reads. In the table there are hundreds of thousands of distinct CDR3 sequences, 20% to 30% of which are singletons. This sample was also put to use in a study of T cells of mothers and their children.

Sample: blood. The receptor source for this set is a boy aged 5-17 years in good health.

This clonotype turned up a few times. J is TRBJ2-7 and V is TRBV6-2 or TRBV6-3, with 9 bases lining up with TRBD1. This CDR3 is built from 14 residues. The germline gives CDR1 MNHEY, CDR2 SVGEGT. Losses at the gene ends were 7 bases for V and 0 bases for J; bases not matched to a gene: 4. The CDR3 loop is CASIGTGPSYEQYF. The CDR3 DNA follows: TGTGCCAGCATCGGGACAGGGCCCTCCTACGAGCAGTACTTC.

The V and J genes are TRBV20-1 and TRBJ2-7; maybe TRBD2 (6 bases). CDR1 and CDR2 from the germline V gene are DFQATT and SNEGSKA (reference sequence). The V end was cut by 3 bases, the J end by 7 bases, with 19 bases between. The length of the CDR3 is 14 residues. In nucleotides, the CDR3 is TGCAGTGCTAGGGACTACAAGGTAAACTTAGAGCAGTACTTC. This codes for CSARDYKVNLEQYF.

The chain's CDR3 is CASWDNSYEQYF. DNA of the CDR3: TGTGCCAGCTGGGACAACTCCTACGAGCAGTACTTC. This chain links TRBV28 with TRBJ2-7, with D possibly TRBD1 on 6 matching bases. The germline gives CDR1 MDHEN, CDR2 SYDVKM. Trimming removed 8 bases from V and 0 bases from J, with 8 bases in between. The CDR3 extends over 12 amino acids.

V is TRBV12-3 or TRBV12-4 and J is TRBJ1-4; possibly TRBD1 for D (5 bases). The CDR3 is 14 residues long. V was shortened by 4 bases and J by 2 bases, with 8 bases between the two germline ends. Written as DNA, the CDR3 is TGTGCCAGCAGTTGGGGGAATACTAATGAAAAACTGTTTTTT. This encodes CASSWGNTNEKLFF.

This clonotype was seen only a few times. The chain joins TRBV7-9 to TRBJ2-1; D is unclear. Trimming pared 2 bases from V and 6 bases from J, leaving 5 bases between. CDR3 length equals 12 residues. Looked up from germline, CDR1 is SEHNR and CDR2 is FQNEAQ (reference sequence). The CDR3 DNA is TGTGCCAGCAGCTTAAATAGCAATGAGCAGTTCTTC. This sequence encodes CASSLNSNEQFF.

This clonotype has only a few counts. This chain uses TRBV2 with TRBJ1-2; TRBD1 aligns across 7 bases. Trimming at V came to 6 bases and at J to 1 base, leaving 8 bases not matched to a gene. Germline CDR1 SNHLY, CDR2 FYNNEI. The CDR3 totals 15 residues. The CDR3 is CASSRDSAVNYGYTF. CDR3 DNA: TGTGCCAGCAGCCGGGACAGCGCGGTTAACTATGGCTACACCTTC.

This clonotype occurred a few times. This chain links TRBV6-6 with TRBJ2-5, with D perhaps TRBD1 (6 bases). V was clipped by 6 bases and J by 2 bases, with 10 bases between them. This CDR3 comprises 13 residues. Germline lookup yields CDR1 MNHNY and CDR2 SVGAGI (reference sequence). The CDR3 reads CASRSDRQETQYF. DNA for the CDR3: TGTGCCAGCAGATCGGACAGACAAGAGACCCAGTACTTC.

The rearrangement uses TRBV7-8 and TRBJ2-5, with D tentatively TRBD1 (6 bases). Germline-derived CDR1 and CDR2 are SGHVS and FQNEAQ. The CDR3 is 16 residues long. Trimming removed 1 base at V and 5 bases at J, with 17 bases between. The DNA of the CDR3 is TGTGCCAGCAGCTTAGGGACAGCCATTCCTCCTGAGACCCAGTACTTC. Its translation: CASSLGTAIPPETQYF.

A note on this clonotype: A much larger clone differs from this one at a single base, so this may be a read error. J is TRBJ2-5 and V is TRBV5-1; either TRBD1 or TRBD2 may supply D (6 bases each). CDR1 is SGHRS, CDR2 YFSETQ, per germline. The CDR3 sequence is 14 residues long. The CDR3 loop is CASSRTAGLETHYF. CDR3 DNA sequence: TGCGCCAGCAGTCGGACAGCGGGTTTGGAGACCCACTACTTC.

A remark on this clonotype: The junction differs from germline at one of its ends, possibly a read error. The V and J genes are TRBV13 and TRBJ2-5, with a tentative D call TRBD2 (5 bases). The CDR3 spans 13 residues. CDR1 is PRHDT and CDR2 is FYEKMQ in the germline V gene (reference sequence). CDR3 region: CASSKRWGESQYF. Here the CDR3 DNA reads TGTGCCAGCAGCAAAAGATGGGGAGAGAGCCAGTACTTC.

The chain uses TRBV12-3 or TRBV12-4 and TRBJ1-2; D may be TRBD1 (6 bases). Trimming took off 4 bases at V and 5 bases at J, with 29 bases between the two ends. The CDR3 length is 19 residues. The CDR3 DNA reads as TGTGCCAGCAGTTCCCCGGGACACCTTATGGAGATGGGGGCGTATGGCTACACCTTC. Its protein product is CASSSPGHLMEMGAYGYTF.

The sample holds a few counts of this clonotype. The CDR3: CSARRSALNTEAFF. CDR3 nucleotides: TGCAGTGCTAGGCGATCCGCCCTGAACACTGAAGCTTTCTTT. This sequence joins TRBV20-1 and TRBJ1-1; no reliable D call. From germline, CDR1 is DFQATT and CDR2 SNEGSKA (reference sequence). The CDR3 is made up of 14 amino acids. With 3 bases removed from V and 0 bases from J, the gap between germline ends came to 11 bases.

With respect to this clonotype: A much larger clone sits a single nucleotide away, making a read error possible. This chain joins TRBV6-2 or TRBV6-3 and TRBJ2-5; D gene uncertain. CDR3 length equals 15 residues. Germline V lookup: CDR1 MNHEY, CDR2 SVGEGT. CDR3 bases: TGTGTCAGCAGTACCGATAGGGTCAGCCAAGAGACCCAGTACTTC. Its protein is CVSSTDRVSQETQYF.

This clonotype was seen a few times. CDR3 loop: CASSRFPGGQETQYF. The CDR3 DNA sequence: TGTGCCAGCAGTCGATTTCCGGGAGGGCAAGAGACCCAGTACTTC. The chain couples TRBV27 to TRBJ2-5; 8 bases are shared with TRBD2. After removal of 5 bases from V and 2 bases from J, the junction contained 7 bases not matched to a gene. CDR1 and CDR2 (germline): MNHEY, SMNVEV (reference sequence). The CDR3 spans 15 residues.